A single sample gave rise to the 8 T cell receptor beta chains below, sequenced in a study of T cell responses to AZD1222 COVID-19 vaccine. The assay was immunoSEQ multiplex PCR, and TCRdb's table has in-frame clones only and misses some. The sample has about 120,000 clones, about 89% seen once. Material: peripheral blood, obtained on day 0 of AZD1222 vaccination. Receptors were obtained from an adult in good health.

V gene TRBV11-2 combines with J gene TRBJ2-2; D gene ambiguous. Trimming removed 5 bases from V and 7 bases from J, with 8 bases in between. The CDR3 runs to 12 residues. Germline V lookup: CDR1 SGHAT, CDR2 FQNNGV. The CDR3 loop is CASSPVVGELFF. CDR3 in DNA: TGTGCCAGCAGCCCCGTGGTCGGGGAGCTGTTTTTT.

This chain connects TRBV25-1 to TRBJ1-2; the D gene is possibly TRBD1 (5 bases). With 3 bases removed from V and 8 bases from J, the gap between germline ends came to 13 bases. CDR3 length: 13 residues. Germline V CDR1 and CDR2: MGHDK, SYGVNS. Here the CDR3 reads CASSEHKGQGYTF. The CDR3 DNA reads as TGTGCCAGCAGTGAGCACAAGGGGCAAGGCTACACCTTC.

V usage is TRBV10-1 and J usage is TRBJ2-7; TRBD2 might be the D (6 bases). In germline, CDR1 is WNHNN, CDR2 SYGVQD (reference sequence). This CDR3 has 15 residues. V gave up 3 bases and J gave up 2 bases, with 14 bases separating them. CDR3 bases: TGCGCCAGCAGTGATTCGGGACTTTTCCCCTACGAGCAGTACTTC. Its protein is CASSDSGLFPYEQYF.

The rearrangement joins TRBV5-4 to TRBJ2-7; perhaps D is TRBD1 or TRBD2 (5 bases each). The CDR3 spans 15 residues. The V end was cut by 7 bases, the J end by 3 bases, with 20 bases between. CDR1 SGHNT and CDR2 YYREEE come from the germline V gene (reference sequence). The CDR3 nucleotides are TGTGCCAGCTCACAGCCGGGACCTCAGGGCTACGAGCAGTACTTC. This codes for CASSQPGPQGYEQYF.

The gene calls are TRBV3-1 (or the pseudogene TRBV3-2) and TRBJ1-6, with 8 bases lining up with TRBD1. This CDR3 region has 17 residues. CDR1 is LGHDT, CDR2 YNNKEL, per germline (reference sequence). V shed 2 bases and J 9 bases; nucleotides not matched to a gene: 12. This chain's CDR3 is CASSQTSGAGGRSPLHF. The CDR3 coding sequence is TGTGCCAGCAGCCAAACGTCCGGAGCAGGGGGCCGTTCACCCCTCCACTTT.

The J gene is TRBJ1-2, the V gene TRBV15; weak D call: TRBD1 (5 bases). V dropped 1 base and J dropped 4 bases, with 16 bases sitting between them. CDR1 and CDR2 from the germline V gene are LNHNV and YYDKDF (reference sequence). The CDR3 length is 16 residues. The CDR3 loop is CATSRVVGAGTYGYTF. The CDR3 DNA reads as TGTGCCACCAGCAGAGTTGTGGGAGCGGGGACCTATGGCTACACCTTC. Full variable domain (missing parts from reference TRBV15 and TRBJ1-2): DAMVIQNPRYQVTQFGKPVTLSCSQTLNHNVMYWYQQKSSQAPKLLFHYYDKDFNNEADTPDNFQSRRPNTSFCFLDIRSPGLGDTAMYLCATSRVVGAGTYGYTFGSGTRLTVV.

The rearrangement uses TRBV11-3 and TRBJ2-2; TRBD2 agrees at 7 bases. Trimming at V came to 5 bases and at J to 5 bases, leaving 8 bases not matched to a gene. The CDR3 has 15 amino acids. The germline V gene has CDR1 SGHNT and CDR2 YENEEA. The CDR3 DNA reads TGTGCCAGCAGCCTGGGGGGGTCGGGGACCGGGGAGCTGTTTTTT. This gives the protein CASSLGGSGTGELFF.

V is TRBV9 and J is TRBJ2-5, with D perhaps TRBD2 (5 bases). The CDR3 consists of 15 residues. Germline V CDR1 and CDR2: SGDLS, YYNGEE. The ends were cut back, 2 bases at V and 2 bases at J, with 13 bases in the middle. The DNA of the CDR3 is TGTGCCAGCAGCGTTGGCCCCGGGATTCAAGAGACCCAGTACTTC. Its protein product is CASSVGPGIQETQYF.